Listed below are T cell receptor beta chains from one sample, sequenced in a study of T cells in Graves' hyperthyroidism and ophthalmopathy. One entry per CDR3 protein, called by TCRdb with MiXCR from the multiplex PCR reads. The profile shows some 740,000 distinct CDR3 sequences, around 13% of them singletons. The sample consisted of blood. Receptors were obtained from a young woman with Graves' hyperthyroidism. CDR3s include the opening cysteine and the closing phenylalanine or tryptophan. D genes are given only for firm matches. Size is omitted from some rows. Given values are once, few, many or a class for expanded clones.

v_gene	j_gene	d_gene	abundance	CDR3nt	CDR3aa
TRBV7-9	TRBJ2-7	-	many	TGTGCCAGCAGTGGCCCCCTGTCCAGGGAAAACTCCTACGAGCAGTACTTC	CASSGPLSRENSYEQYF
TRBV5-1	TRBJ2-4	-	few	TGCGCCAGCAGCCTGACGACGGGGAAAAACATTCAGTACTTC	CASSLTTGKNIQYF
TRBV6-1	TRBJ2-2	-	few	TGTGCCAGCCGGTGGACCGGGGAGCTGTTTTTT	CASRWTGELFF
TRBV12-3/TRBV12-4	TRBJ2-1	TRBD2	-	TGTGCCAGCAGTTTCAGAGCGGGAGGGCCCAATGAGCAGTTCTTC	CASSFRAGGPNEQFF
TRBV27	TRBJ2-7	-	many	TGTGCCAGCAGTTTCCACTCCACCTACGAGCAGTACTTC	CASSFHSTYEQYF
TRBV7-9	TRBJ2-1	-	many	TGTGCCAGCAGCATGACTAGTTCAGCGGATGAGCAGTTCTTC	CASSMTSSADEQFF
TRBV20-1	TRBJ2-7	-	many	TGCAGTGCTAGGCGTCGGTTAAACGCCTACGAGCAGTACTTC	CSARRRLNAYEQYF
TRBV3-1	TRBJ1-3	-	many	TGTGCCAGCAGCCATGGTATAGCTGGAAACACCATATATTTT	CASSHGIAGNTIYF
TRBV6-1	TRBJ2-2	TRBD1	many	TGTGCCAGCCAGGACAGGGGGCGTGACGGGGAGCTGTTTTTT	CASQDRGRDGELFF
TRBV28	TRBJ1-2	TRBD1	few	TGTGCCAGCAGCAGACGACAGGGGGCGAAGAACTATGGCTACACCTTC	CASSRRQGAKNYGYTF
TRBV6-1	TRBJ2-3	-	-	TGTGCCAGCAGGGCTCCCACAGATACGCAGTATTTT	CASRAPTDTQYF
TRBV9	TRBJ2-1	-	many	TGTGCCAGCAGCTCCGACAGCCGCTCCTACAATGAGCAGTTCTTC	CASSSDSRSYNEQFF
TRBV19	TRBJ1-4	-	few	TGTGCCAGTAGTATCCGGAGGGAAATACTTAATGAAAAACTGTTTTTT	CASSIRREILNEKLFF
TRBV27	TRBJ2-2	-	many	TGTGCCAGCAGTTTATGGGGGGCCGGGGAGCTGTTTTTT	CASSLWGAGELFF
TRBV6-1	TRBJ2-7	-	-	TGTGCCAGCAGGAACATAGGACGACACTACGAGCAGTACTTC	CASRNIGRHYEQYF
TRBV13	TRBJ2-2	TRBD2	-	TGTGCCAGCAGCGTAGGAGGGAGGGTCTCCACCGGGGAGCTGTTTTTT	CASSVGGRVSTGELFF
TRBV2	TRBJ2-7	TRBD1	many	TGTGCCAGCAGTGTGACAGGGAGCGAGCAGTACTTC	CASSVTGSEQYF
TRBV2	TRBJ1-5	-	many	TGTGCCAGCAGTGAATTCCGGACCCAACTCCGGCCCCAGCATTTT	CASSEFRTQLRPQHF
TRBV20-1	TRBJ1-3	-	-	TGCAGTCCAAGGGATTCTGGAAACACCATATATTTT	CSPRDSGNTIYF
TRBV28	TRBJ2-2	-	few	TGTGCCAGCAGCTTCACATGGGGCCAAGCTCTCACCGGGGAGCTGTTTTTT	CASSFTWGQALTGELFF
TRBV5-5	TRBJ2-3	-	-	TGCGCCAGCAGCGTCGGACATGGGGGCACAGATACGCAGTATTTT	CASSVGHGGTDTQYF
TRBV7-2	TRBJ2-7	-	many	TGTGCCAGCAGCTTAGACCTATGGGGCGAGACCTACGAGCAGTACTTC	CASSLDLWGETYEQYF
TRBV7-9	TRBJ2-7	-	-	TGTGCCAGCAGCTCCCCGACAGCAGCTGGGCCCTACGAGCAGTACTTC	CASSSPTAAGPYEQYF